This T cell receptor (beta chain) was profiled in a study of blood T cell repertoires in COVID-19. Study processing details: Reference gene primers were amplified, and this amplification served to estimate nucleated cell counts. Profiled with immunoSEQ multiplex PCR; TCRdb holds only in-frame clones, not every one. That table gives V, J and clone size, and the DNA gave D and trimming. Seen here are 350,000 to 400,000 clones, approximately 90% observed once, and the top ten hold over 0.7%. Adults between about 18 and 95 years of age took part from more than 20 US areas. Someone with COVID-19 had been met by exposed participants within 2 weeks before study entry. With V trimmed by 3 bases and J by 5 bases, 4 bases remained unmatched. Germline CDR1 MGHRA, CDR2 YSYEKL. The CDR3 loop spans 15 amino acids.

Sequenced sample: PBMCs or T cells enriched from blood (not recorded which). The rearrangement links TRBV4-1 to TRBJ2-5; 12 bases match TRBD2. The TCR sequence derives from a woman in her thirties or forties who had been exposed to COVID-19. The CDR3 here is CASSQTGLAGETQYF. The CDR3 DNA follows: TGCGCCAGCAGCCAGACCGGACTAGCGGGGGAGACCCAGTACTTC.